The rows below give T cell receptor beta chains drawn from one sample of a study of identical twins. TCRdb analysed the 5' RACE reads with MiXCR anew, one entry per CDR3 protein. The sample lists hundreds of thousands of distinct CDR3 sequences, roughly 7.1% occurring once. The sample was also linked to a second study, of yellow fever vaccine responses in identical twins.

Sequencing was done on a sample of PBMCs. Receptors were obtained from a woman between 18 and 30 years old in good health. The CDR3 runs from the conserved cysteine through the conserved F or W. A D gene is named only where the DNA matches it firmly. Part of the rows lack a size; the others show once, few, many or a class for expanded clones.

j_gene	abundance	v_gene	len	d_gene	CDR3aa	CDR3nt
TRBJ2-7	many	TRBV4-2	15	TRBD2	CASSRSTSGDYEQYF	TGTGCCAGCAGCCGCAGTACTAGCGGGGATTACGAGCAGTACTTC
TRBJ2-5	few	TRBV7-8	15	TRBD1	CASSLLQGAGKTQYF	TGTGCCAGCAGCTTATTGCAGGGGGCGGGAAAGACCCAGTACTTC
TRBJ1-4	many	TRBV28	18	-	CASSSPRIRESTNEKLFF	TGTGCCAGCAGCTCCCCTAGGATTCGGGAGTCAACTAATGAAAAACTGTTTTTT
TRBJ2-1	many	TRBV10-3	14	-	CASRPSGAQTEQFF	TGTGCCAGCAGACCCTCCGGGGCCCAAACCGAGCAGTTCTTC
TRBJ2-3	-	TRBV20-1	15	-	CSATLIGQATDTQYF	TGCAGTGCGACACTGATAGGCCAAGCCACAGATACGCAGTATTTT
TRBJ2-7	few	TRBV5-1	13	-	CASSLERYYEQYF	TGCGCCAGCAGCTTGGAGCGATACTACGAGCAGTACTTC
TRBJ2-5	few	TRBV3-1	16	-	CASSQGGEGLQETQYF	TGTGCCAGCAGCCAAGGGGGGGAAGGGTTGCAAGAGACCCAGTACTTC
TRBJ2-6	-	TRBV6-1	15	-	CASSPGVTGANVLTF	TGTGCCAGCAGTCCGGGGGTAACTGGGGCCAACGTCCTGACTTTC
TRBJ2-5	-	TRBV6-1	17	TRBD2	CASTRTSGGALIETQYF	TGTGCCAGCACCCGGACTAGCGGGGGGGCATTGATAGAGACCCAGTACTTC
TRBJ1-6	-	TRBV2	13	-	CASITGYNSPLHF	TGTGCCAGCATAACAGGGTATAATTCACCCCTCCACTTT